The clone carrying this T cell receptor (beta chain) was seen a handful of times. The data stem from a study of blood T cell repertoires in COVID-19. About the research overall: Some COVID-19 samples were acute and others convalescent; all came from the United States, Italy and Spain. In each case, the material was cDNA or gDNA derived from T cells, B-cell-depleted T cells, or PBMCs.

Methods used by the authors: From reference gene primer amplification, estimates of nucleated cell counts were derived. Only in-frame clones appear in the TCRdb table, and some are missing; sequencing was by immunoSEQ multiplex PCR. The V and J calls and clone size are taken from that table; D and trimming were inferred from the DNA. Here the sample spans some 230,000 clones, about 80% being singletons. Germline V gives CDR1 LGHDT, CDR2 YNNKEL (reference sequence). With 11 bases removed from V and 0 bases from J, the gap between germline ends came to 9 bases. The CDR3 is 12 residues long. What was sequenced was peripheral blood. The TCR comes from a woman between 50 and 59 years old with acute or convalescent COVID-19. The V gene is TRBV3-1 (or the pseudogene TRBV3-2), the J gene TRBJ2-3; D gene ambiguous. The chain's CDR3 is CAVGSSTDTQYF. In DNA form, the CDR3 reads TGTGCCGTTGGCTCCAGCACAGATACGCAGTATTTT.